The table lists the clone carrying this TCR beta chain with a count of one. Its antigen remains unidentified. The data originate from a study of cytomegalovirus exposure and HLA in healthy donors. PCR was performed using 60 Vbeta and 13 Jbeta primers. The repertoire was sequenced with immunoSEQ multiplex PCR; TCRdb's copy has only in-frame clones and lacks some. The table includes around 200,000 clones, 82% detected once. V lost 7 bases and J lost 3, with 8 bases in between. This CDR3 spans 12 amino acids. Germline CDR1 reads SGHRS; CDR2 reads YFSETQ. Points from the study as a whole: Follow-up analysis later connected one missense variant in DCLRE1C with trimming of TCR beta V- and J-genes. The majority of TCR sequences were rare, yet some public TCRs appeared in many donors. The authors judged a highly shared variant cluster likely a sequencing artifact.

The V gene is TRBV5-1, the J gene TRBJ2-1; D is possibly TRBD2 (6 bases). This receptor was obtained from a man in his forties in good health and CMV-seropositive. The source material was PBMCs. The CDR3 loop is CASRRDYNEQFF. CDR3 coding DNA: TGCGCCAGCCGGCGGGACTACAATGAGCAGTTCTTC.